The sequence of this T cell receptor beta chain was determined in a study of cytomegalovirus exposure and HLA in healthy donors. CDR1 and CDR2 from the germline V gene are SGHKS and YYEKEE (reference sequence). V shed 4 bases and J shed 4 bases, with 14 bases lying between them. The CDR3 loop spans 14 amino acids. The PCR was carried out with 60 Vbeta primers and 13 Jbeta primers. Data came from immunoSEQ multiplex PCR; TCRdb stores just in-frame clones and leaves some out. This table has about 190,000 clones, roughly 80% appearing once. The clonotype was recovered from a man aged 50-59 years in good health and CMV-seronegative. Source material: PBMCs. The genes are TRBV5-5 and TRBJ1-2; no clear D gene. For the CDR3, the DNA is TGTGCCAGCAGCCAGGACGGGATTTCCTATGGCTACACCTTC. This gives the protein CASSQDGISYGYTF.